The next 32 T cell receptor beta chains were all read from a single sample in a study of blood T cells in healthy people across ages. A second PCR, run for 7 to 11 cycles, used a sample-barcoded 5' primer plus a J-beta primer mix. TCRdb called the 5' RACE reads again in MiXCR, with one record for every CDR3 protein. The table lists approximately 900,000 distinct CDR3 sequences, around 29% of them singletons. A further study also used this sample, focusing on T cells of mothers and their children.

Specimen: blood. The origin of the receptors is a woman aged 40 to 50 in good health.

This clonotype was observed many times. The V and J genes are TRBV30 and TRBJ2-1; 10 bases map to TRBD2. After removal of 0 bases from V and 14 bases from J, the junction contained 16 bases not matched to a gene. From germline, CDR1 is GTSNPN and CDR2 SVGIG (reference sequence). CDR3 length: 16 residues. CDR3 region: CAWSVQDFLAGGSKFF. The CDR3 DNA follows: TGTGCCTGGAGTGTACAGGATTTTTTAGCGGGGGGTTCAAAGTTCTTC.

The chain combines TRBV11-2 with TRBJ2-5; TRBD2 agrees at 8 bases. The CDR3 totals 18 residues. V gave up 2 bases and J gave up 1 base; unmatched junction bases: 12. Germline CDR1 reads SGHAT; CDR2 reads FQNNGV. CDR3 sequence reads: CASSLRGFGGAPQETQYF. The CDR3 DNA sequence: TGTGCCAGCAGCTTAAGGGGGTTCGGGGGGGCCCCCCAAGAGACCCAGTACTTC.

This clonotype has a count of ten or more. The V call is TRBV6-6, the J call TRBJ1-5, with D possibly TRBD1 on 5 matching bases. The CDR3 runs to 14 residues. In germline, CDR1 is MNHNY, CDR2 SVGAGI (reference sequence). Trimming shortened V by 2 bases and J by 6 bases, and 11 bases separated the two germline ends. The CDR3 nucleotides are TGTGCCAGCAGTTACGCCGGGGGAGGTCAGCCCCAGCATTTT. Translation: CASSYAGGGQPQHF.

The chain employs TRBV9 and TRBJ1-2; TRBD1 is a possible D gene (5 bases). Germline CDR1 SGDLS, CDR2 YYNGEE. Trimming stripped 2 bases from V and 8 bases from J, with 13 bases between. This CDR3 has 13 amino acids. CDR3 sequence (DNA): TGTGCCAGCAGCGTGGGAGGGGTAGAGGGCTACACCTTC. Translating gives CASSVGGVEGYTF.

Written as DNA, the CDR3 is TGTGCCACCAAAGATACCGCAGAAGGCTATGGCTACACCTTC. This gives the protein CATKDTAEGYGYTF. J is TRBJ1-2 and V is TRBV5-4, with D uncertain. In germline, CDR1 is SGHNT, CDR2 YYREEE (reference sequence). Trimming shortened V by 9 bases and J by 4 bases, and 19 bases separated the two germline ends. The CDR3 runs to 14 residues.

This clonotype was recorded at least ten times. The gene calls are TRBV6-5 and TRBJ2-3; 9 bases match TRBD1. CDR3 length: 15 residues. The trim removed 4 bases at V and 2 bases at J, leaving 4 bases unmatched. The germline V gene encodes CDR1 MNHEY and CDR2 SVGAGI. The CDR3 sequence: CASSSTGGSTDTQYF. For the CDR3, the DNA is TGTGCCAGCAGTTCGACAGGGGGATCCACAGATACGCAGTATTTT.

The rearrangement uses TRBV10-3 and TRBJ1-5, with 10 positions matching TRBD1. Germline lookup yields CDR1 ENHRY and CDR2 SYGVKD. Germline trimming cut 6 bases from V and 6 bases from J; bases unmatched to any gene: 5. CDR3 length equals 14 residues. The CDR3 loop is CAIRGTGESQPQHF. The CDR3 coding sequence is TGTGCCATCAGAGGGACAGGGGAAAGTCAGCCCCAGCATTTT.

The rearrangement links TRBV4-3 to TRBJ1-2; D not resolved. Germline loops: CDR1 LGHNA, CDR2 YSLEER. The CDR3 contains 16 residues. Trimming stripped 3 bases from V and 8 bases from J, with 22 bases between. CDR3 amino acids: CASSHSLLVTGEGYTF. CDR3 in DNA: TGCGCCAGCAGCCATTCCTTACTTGTCACGGGAGAGGGCTACACCTTC.

This clonotype was seen ten or more times. The chain uses TRBV7-9 and TRBJ2-7; 10 nucleotides align to TRBD1. The CDR3 runs 14 residues. In germline, CDR1 is SEHNR, CDR2 FQNEAQ (reference sequence). The ends lost 1 base at V and 8 bases at J; junction bases unmatched: 5. The CDR3 sequence: CASSLGQGALQQYF. CDR3 bases: TGTGCCAGCAGCTTAGGACAGGGGGCTTTACAGCAGTACTTC.

Of note for this clonotype: A read error may explain this, as a much larger clone is one base away. V and J are TRBV28 and TRBJ2-7; 8 bases agree with TRBD1. The germline V gene encodes CDR1 MDHEN and CDR2 SYDVKM. The CDR3 consists of 17 residues. Written as DNA, the CDR3 is TGTACCAGCAGTTTCCACCTCTCCGGGACAGGCACCTACGAGCAGTACTTC. This sequence encodes CTSSFHLSGTGTYEQYF.

This clonotype was seen a handful of times. The chain is built from TRBV10-3 and TRBJ2-1; a weak D match, TRBD2 (7 bases). CDR3 length equals 14 residues. CDR1 and CDR2 (germline): ENHRY, SYGVKD. Deletions cut 0 bases from V and 9 bases from J, with 12 bases between. CDR3 in amino acids: CAISESGGGSEQFF. For the CDR3, the DNA is TGTGCCATCAGTGAGTCGGGCGGGGGCAGTGAGCAGTTCTTC.

This clonotype showed up just a few times. The V gene is TRBV28, the J gene TRBJ1-4, with D possibly matching TRBD1 (5 bases). Germline lookup yields CDR1 MDHEN and CDR2 SYDVKM. CDR3 length: 15 residues. With 4 bases removed from V and 8 bases from J, the gap between germline ends came to 17 bases. CDR3 region: CASSSGGTREEKLFF. CDR3 nucleotides: TGTGCCAGCAGTTCCGGGGGAACGAGGGAAGAAAAACTGTTTTTT.

The chain combines TRBV29-1 with TRBJ2-5; TRBD2 agrees at 12 bases. The J call is doubtful: the DNA matches TRBJ2-1 better. The CDR3 is 13 residues long. CDR1 and CDR2 (germline): SQVTM, ANQGSEA. This CDR3 reads CSARTSGEETQFF. CDR3 coding DNA: TGCAGCGCTCGGACTAGCGGGGAAGAGACCCAGTTCTTC.

The gene calls are TRBV15 and TRBJ1-4; D is possibly TRBD1 (5 bases). The length of the CDR3 is 16 residues. Trimming pared 0 bases from V and 5 bases from J, leaving 13 bases between. Germline CDR1 reads LNHNV; CDR2 reads YYDKDF (reference sequence). DNA for the CDR3: TGTGCCACCAGCAGAGATGGAGGGGCAGGGAATGAAAAACTGTTTTTT. It specifies CATSRDGGAGNEKLFF.

This clonotype was picked up a small number of times. This sequence joins TRBV10-3 and TRBJ2-5; the D call may be TRBD1 or TRBD2 (5 bases each). There are 15 residues in the CDR3. V was trimmed by 0 bases and J by 11 bases, leaving 19 bases between them. Germline V gives CDR1 ENHRY, CDR2 SYGVKD. CDR3 nucleotides: TGTGCCATCAGTGAGTCGGGACCGGCTTTGGGCGGGCAGTACTTC. Its translation is CAISESGPALGGQYF.

This clonotype was seen repeatedly, ten times or more. The chain has TRBV7-2 and TRBJ2-7, with a possible D match to TRBD2 (7 bases). Trimming took 6 bases from V and 0 from J, leaving 15 bases between them. This CDR3 region has 15 residues. In germline, CDR1 is SGHTA, CDR2 FQGNSA. CDR3 region: CASSLGGTSSYEQYF. CDR3 nucleotides: TGTGCCAGCAGTCTCGGGGGGACAAGCTCCTACGAGCAGTACTTC.

This clonotype was detected only a few times. The CDR3 DNA reads TGTGCCAGCAGCTGCCGACAGGGGGAGAGAAATAATACGCAGTATTTT. Translated, it gives CASSCRQGERNNTQYF. V usage is TRBV7-8 and J usage is TRBJ2-3; 9 bases map to TRBD1. The trim removed 4 bases at V and 7 bases at J, leaving 12 bases unmatched. This CDR3 spans 16 amino acids. Germline CDR1 is SGHVS and CDR2 is FQNEAQ.

Many counts were recorded for this clonotype. This chain joins TRBV12-3 or TRBV12-4 and TRBJ2-7, with D possibly being TRBD1 (5 bases). The CDR3 runs to 12 residues. Trimming pared 5 bases from V and 7 bases from J, leaving 12 bases between. CDR3 DNA sequence: TGTGCCAGCAGTACTCAGGGCCTGGAGCAGTACTTC. It encodes CASSTQGLEQYF.

This clonotype came up a few times. Mismatch with germline at one junction end may stem from a read error. The chain links TRBV20-1 to TRBJ2-7; D ambiguous. The germline V gene encodes CDR1 DFQATT and CDR2 SNEGSKA (reference sequence). The CDR3 is 11 residues long. The CDR3 protein is CRASVYNEQYF. In DNA, the CDR3 is TGCAGGGCTAGTGTCTACAATGAGCAGTACTTC.

The rearrangement links TRBV7-2 to TRBJ1-2; a weak D match, TRBD1 (6 bases). V lost 4 bases and J lost 7, with 25 bases in between. The CDR3 has 17 amino acids. Germline loops: CDR1 SGHTA, CDR2 FQGNSA. CDR3 sequence: CASSCSVPPWGASGYTF. As DNA, the CDR3 is TGTGCCAGCAGCTGCTCAGTCCCACCGTGGGGGGCAAGTGGCTACACCTTC.

This sequence joins TRBV7-2 and TRBJ2-3; 11 nucleotides match TRBD2. The CDR3 is 15 residues long. CDR1 is SGHTA, CDR2 FQGNSA, per germline. V lost 5 bases to trimming and J lost 4 bases; unmatched junction nucleotides: 5. This CDR3 is CASSETSGMADTQYF. The DNA for the CDR3 is TGTGCCAGCAGCGAGACTAGCGGGATGGCAGATACGCAGTATTTT.

This chain joins TRBV29-1 and TRBJ2-7; TRBD1 is a possible D gene (7 bases). Germline loops: CDR1 SQVTM, CDR2 ANQGSEA. Trimming shortened V by 4 bases and J by 5 bases, and 18 bases separated the two germline ends. This CDR3 has 14 amino acids. CDR3 in amino acids: CSVVDRDWLDEQYF. CDR3 coding DNA: TGCAGCGTTGTAGACAGGGACTGGTTGGACGAGCAGTACTTC.

The J gene is TRBJ2-7, the V gene TRBV7-9, with D possibly called TRBD1 or TRBD2 (5 bases each). Judging by the DNA end, TRBJ2-5 fits better; the J call may be wrong. The CDR3 has 14 amino acids. Germline assignment: CDR1 SEHNR and CDR2 FQNEAQ (reference sequence). The CDR3 bases are TGTGCCAGCAGCATCGGGACGCTACGAGAGACCCAGTACTTC. Translation: CASSIGTLRETQYF.

The V call is TRBV6-6, the J call TRBJ1-1; TRBD1 is a possible D gene (5 bases). The CDR3 length is 16 residues. Trimming shortened V by 2 bases and J by 3 bases, and 16 bases separated the two germline ends. Germline V CDR1 and CDR2: MNHNY, SVGAGI (reference sequence). CDR3 DNA sequence: TGTGCCAGCAGTTACGTGCAACAGGAACGGGACACTGAAGCTTTCTTT. This sequence encodes CASSYVQQERDTEAFF.

The CDR3 DNA follows: TGCGCCAGCAGCTTGTGGGCCGCACCCCCCGGGGACATTCAGTACTTC. Translating it yields CASSLWAAPPGDIQYF. The rearrangement uses TRBV5-1 and TRBJ2-4; perhaps TRBD2 as D (5 bases). The length of the CDR3 is 16 residues. Germline V gives CDR1 SGHRS, CDR2 YFSETQ. The germline V and J ends were trimmed by 1 base and 8 bases, with 19 bases remaining between them.

With respect to this clonotype: This may come from a read error, since a much larger clone is one base off. This rearrangement joins TRBV29-1 to TRBJ2-1; 12 bases match TRBD2. This CDR3 region has 16 residues. Germline assignment: CDR1 SQVTM and CDR2 ANQGSEA. CDR3: CGVDETSGGSGNEQFF. The CDR3 DNA reads TGCGGCGTTGACGAAACTAGCGGGGGGTCTGGGAATGAGCAGTTCTTC.

The chain couples TRBV28 to TRBJ2-2; tentative D call: TRBD2 (6 bases). The V and J ends lost 11 bases and 0 bases respectively, with 10 bases between them. The CDR3 is 13 amino acids. Per germline, CDR1 MDHEN and CDR2 SYDVKM. CDR3 protein: CAGGTSNTGELFF. For the CDR3, the DNA is TGTGCCGGGGGGACTTCGAACACCGGGGAGCTGTTTTTT. Variable domain in full (rest from reference TRBV28 and TRBJ2-2): DVKVTQSSRYLVKRTGEKVFLECVQDMDHENMFWYRQDPGLGLRLIYFSYDVKMKEKGDIPEGYSVSREKKERFSLILESASTNQTSMYLCAGGTSNTGELFFGEGSRLTVL.

Concerning this clonotype itself: This may come from a read error, since a much larger clone is one base off. Because the CDR3 is missing its conserved closing phenylalanine or tryptophan, this is likely a read error. The chain has TRBV20-1 and TRBJ2-1; 10 positions agree with TRBD1. Germline-derived CDR1 and CDR2 are DFQATT and SNEGSKA (reference sequence). This CDR3 has 13 residues. With V trimmed by 6 bases and J by 6 bases, 5 bases remained unmatched. CDR3 loop: CSATRDRGNEQFC. CDR3 DNA sequence: TGCAGTGCCACCCGGGACAGGGGCAATGAGCAGTTCTGC.

The chain recombines TRBV20-1 with TRBJ2-3, with TRBD2 as a possible D gene (5 bases). V was trimmed by 0 bases and J by 7 bases, leaving 8 bases between them. The germline gives CDR1 DFQATT, CDR2 SNEGSKA (reference sequence). CDR3 length: 12 amino acids. DNA of the CDR3: TGCAGTGCTAGAGATCCGGGGAATACGCAGTATTTT. Translation gives CSARDPGNTQYF.

The chain employs TRBV12-3 or TRBV12-4 and TRBJ2-3; a weak D match, TRBD2 (7 bases). V lost 3 bases to trimming and J lost 0 bases, with 16 bases between them. The CDR3 has 17 amino acids. The CDR3 DNA is TGTGCCAGCAGTTTCGTACTAGGGGGGGTTAGCACAGATACGCAGTATTTT. Protein sequence: CASSFVLGGVSTDTQYF.

This clonotype has ten or more counts. The chain is built from TRBV15 and TRBJ2-7, with D tentatively TRBD2 (5 bases). The length of the CDR3 is 13 residues. V lost 0 bases and J lost 3, with 6 bases in between. Per germline, CDR1 LNHNV and CDR2 YYDKDF (reference sequence). The CDR3 loop reads CATSREGGYEQYF. The CDR3 DNA is TGTGCCACCAGCAGAGAAGGAGGCTACGAGCAGTACTTC.

In this sample, this clonotype turned up a few times. J is TRBJ2-5 and V is TRBV7-2, with 10 bases lining up with TRBD2. This CDR3 region has 16 residues. J gave up 3 bases and V 5 bases, and 9 bases lay outside the gene matches. Germline V gene sequence: CDR1 SGHTA, CDR2 FQGNSA. CDR3 in DNA: TGTGCCAGCAGCCCCCGGGGTAGCGGGGGGAAAGAGACCCAGTACTTC. Its translation is CASSPRGSGGKETQYF.